Following are 5 T cell receptor beta chains from one sample sequenced in a study of regulatory T cells in long-lasting Graves disease. The TCR beta library used iRepertoire HTBI primers with Arm-PCR amplification of CDR3. One entry per CDR3 protein results from TCRdb running MiXCR on the multiplex PCR reads. The sample has approximately 380,000 distinct CDR3 sequences, 20% to 25% seen once. The time point is: persistent/refractory GD, antithyroid drugs over 5 years with positive TRAb. PBMC-derived RNA was used for the TCR library. Specimen: peripheral blood mononuclear cells (PBMCs), collected when the disease was refractory, from a patient treated with antithyroid drugs. The origin of the receptors is a female donor with Graves disease.

The table lists this clonotype with many counts. V gene TRBV7-9 combines with J gene TRBJ1-6; D is uncertain. Trimming left V 2 bases short and J 10 bases short, with 9 bases between. The CDR3 totals 13 residues. The germline V gene encodes CDR1 SEHNR and CDR2 FQNEAQ (reference sequence). CDR3 in amino acids: CASSLKGRSPLHF. The CDR3 bases are TGTGCCAGCAGCTTAAAGGGAAGGTCACCCCTCCACTTT.

This clonotype has ten or more counts. V usage is TRBV12-3 or TRBV12-4 and J usage is TRBJ1-5; D uncertain. The CDR3 sequence is 14 residues long. Between the trimmed V and J ends, which lost 8 bases and 3 bases, there was a span of 14 bases. Here the CDR3 reads CASPPHEDNQPQHF. Written as DNA, the CDR3 is TGTGCCAGCCCCCCTCATGAAGACAATCAGCCCCAGCATTTT.

In this sample, this clonotype turned up many times. The J gene is TRBJ2-2, the V gene TRBV3-1; 9 bases agree with TRBD2. With 2 bases clipped from V and 6 bases from J, the junction kept 4 bases outside the gene matches. This CDR3 is built from 15 residues. The germline V gene has CDR1 LGHDT and CDR2 YNNKEL (reference sequence). The CDR3 loop reads CASSQRGRVAGELFF. The CDR3 DNA follows: TGTGCCAGCAGCCAACGCGGGAGGGTGGCCGGGGAGCTGTTTTTT. The whole variable domain, remainder taken from reference TRBV3-1 and TRBJ2-2, is DTAVSQTPKYLVTQMGNDKSIKCEQNLGHDTMYWYKQDSKKFLKIMFSYNNKELIINETVPNRFSPKSPDKAHLNLHINSLELGDSAVYFCASSQRGRVAGELFFGEGSRLTVL.

This clonotype was picked up many times. V usage is TRBV28 and J usage is TRBJ2-7, with D perhaps matching TRBD1 (6 bases). The CDR3 consists of 14 residues. The ends were cut back, 3 bases at V and 0 bases at J, with 9 bases in the middle. Looked up from germline, CDR1 is MDHEN and CDR2 is SYDVKM. CDR3 loop: CASSFRDNSYEQYF. The CDR3 coding sequence is TGTGCCAGCAGTTTCCGGGACAACTCCTACGAGCAGTACTTC.

This clonotype was detected a few times. This chain connects TRBV19 to TRBJ1-1; tentatively, D is TRBD1 (5 bases). Germline V gene sequence: CDR1 LNHDA, CDR2 SQIVND (reference sequence). This CDR3 has 19 residues. Trimming stripped 5 bases from V and 0 bases from J, with 25 bases between. The CDR3 sequence: CASSPNGAGGLLMNTEAFF. In DNA form, the CDR3 reads TGTGCCAGTAGTCCGAACGGGGCAGGCGGACTTTTGATGAACACTGAAGCTTTCTTT.